One and the same sample provided the 9 T cell receptor beta chains below, sequenced in a study of blood T cell repertoires in COVID-19. Measured with immunoSEQ multiplex PCR; TCRdb has only the in-frame clones, and not every one. The table includes 200,000 to 250,000 clones, roughly 86% detected once. The sample consisted of PBMCs or T cells enriched from blood (not recorded which). The receptors come from a woman between 50 and 59 years old who had recovered from COVID-19.

The genes are TRBV10-3 and TRBJ2-3; TRBD1 is a possible D gene (5 bases). The CDR3 is 16 amino acids. V was clipped by 5 bases and J by 3 bases, with 18 bases between them. Per germline, CDR1 ENHRY and CDR2 SYGVKD. CDR3 protein: CAISPTGVSGTDTQYF. In nucleotides, the CDR3 is TGTGCCATCAGTCCAACGGGTGTTTCAGGGACAGATACGCAGTATTTT.

The chain recombines TRBV9 with TRBJ1-1, with 11 bases that match TRBD1. Per the germline V gene, CDR1 is SGDLS and CDR2 is YYNGEE. J was trimmed by 4 bases and V by 4 bases; bases with no gene match: 6. The CDR3 contains 15 residues. The CDR3 DNA reads TGTGCCAGCAGCTTAGGACAGGGGGCTTTCACTGAAGCTTTCTTT. Its protein product is CASSLGQGAFTEAFF.

This clone was observed once. This same CDR3 is encoded by further DNA sequences in the sample. The chain carries TRBV18 and TRBJ1-1, with D perhaps TRBD1 (5 bases). With 3 bases removed from V and 1 base from J, the gap between germline ends came to 9 bases. The germline CDR1 and CDR2 sequences are KGHSH and LQKENI. The CDR3 is 14 residues long. The CDR3 sequence: CASSPTAPNTEAFF. As DNA, the CDR3 is TGTGCCAGCTCACCGACAGCACCGAACACTGAAGCTTTCTTT.

The chain's CDR3 is CASSLGQGYGNTIYF. In DNA form, the CDR3 reads TGTGCCAGCAGCTTAGGGCAGGGCTATGGAAACACCATATATTTT. V and J are TRBV7-9 and TRBJ1-3, with D possibly matching TRBD1 (5 bases). This CDR3 has 15 amino acids. Germline loops: CDR1 SEHNR, CDR2 FQNEAQ (reference sequence). The V and J ends lost 1 base and 3 bases respectively, with 10 bases between them.

This clone occurred once. The rearrangement links TRBV10-2 to TRBJ1-4; 11 bases fit TRBD1. Germline CDR1 reads WSHSY; CDR2 reads SAAADI. CDR3 size: 15 residues. V was pared by 5 bases and J by 5 bases, with 4 bases of the junction left unmatched. The CDR3 nucleotides are TGCGCCAGCAGTTCCCGGGACAGGGGGAATGAAAAACTGTTTTTT. The encoded protein is CASSSRDRGNEKLFF.

The chain carries TRBV19 and TRBJ2-7; D gene ambiguous. Germline V gene sequence: CDR1 LNHDA, CDR2 SQIVND (reference sequence). With 6 bases removed from V and 0 bases from J, the gap between germline ends came to 12 bases. The CDR3 runs to 14 residues. The CDR3 sequence is CASSSVRNSYEQYF. In DNA form, the CDR3 reads TGTGCCAGTAGCTCCGTGCGGAACTCCTACGAGCAGTACTTC.

For the CDR3, the DNA is TGTGCCAGCAGCTTAGTTAGGGGCGCAAACACCGGGGAGCTGTTTTTT. This codes for CASSLVRGANTGELFF. The chain employs TRBV7-8 and TRBJ2-2, with D tentatively TRBD1 (5 bases). CDR3 length: 16 amino acids. Trimming left V 1 base short and J 2 bases short, with 11 bases between. The germline V gene has CDR1 SGHVS and CDR2 FQNEAQ. The complete variable domain, with remaining parts taken from reference TRBV7-8 and TRBJ2-2, reads GAGVSQSPRYKVAKRGQDVALRCDPISGHVSLFWYQQALGQGPEFLTYFQNEAQLDKSGLPSDRFFAERPEGSVSTLKIQRTQQEDSAVYLCASSLVRGANTGELFFGEGSRLTVL.

The V gene is TRBV7-9, the J gene TRBJ2-2, with a possible D match to TRBD1 (6 bases). The germline V gene encodes CDR1 SEHNR and CDR2 FQNEAQ (reference sequence). The CDR3 consists of 17 residues. Deletions cut 5 bases from V and 3 bases from J, with 19 bases between. The CDR3 sequence: CASSNPKDGTHTGELFF. For the CDR3, the DNA is TGTGCCAGCAGCAACCCAAAAGACGGGACACACACCGGGGAGCTGTTTTTT. The full variable domain, with the rest looked up from reference TRBV7-9 and TRBJ2-2, is DTGVSQNPRHKITKRGQNVTFRCDPISEHNRLYWYRQTLGQGPEFLTYFQNEAQLEKSRLLSDRFSAERPKGSFSTLEIQRTEQGDSAMYLCASSNPKDGTHTGELFFGEGSRLTVL.

The CDR3 sequence: CASSSGTVSGYTF. The CDR3 DNA reads as TGTGCCAGCAGCTCCGGGACAGTCTCTGGCTACACCTTC. The rearrangement joins TRBV28 to TRBJ1-2; 7 bases match TRBD1. J gave up 7 bases and V 6 bases, and 8 bases lay outside the gene matches. The CDR3 consists of 13 residues. CDR1 is MDHEN and CDR2 is SYDVKM in the germline V gene.